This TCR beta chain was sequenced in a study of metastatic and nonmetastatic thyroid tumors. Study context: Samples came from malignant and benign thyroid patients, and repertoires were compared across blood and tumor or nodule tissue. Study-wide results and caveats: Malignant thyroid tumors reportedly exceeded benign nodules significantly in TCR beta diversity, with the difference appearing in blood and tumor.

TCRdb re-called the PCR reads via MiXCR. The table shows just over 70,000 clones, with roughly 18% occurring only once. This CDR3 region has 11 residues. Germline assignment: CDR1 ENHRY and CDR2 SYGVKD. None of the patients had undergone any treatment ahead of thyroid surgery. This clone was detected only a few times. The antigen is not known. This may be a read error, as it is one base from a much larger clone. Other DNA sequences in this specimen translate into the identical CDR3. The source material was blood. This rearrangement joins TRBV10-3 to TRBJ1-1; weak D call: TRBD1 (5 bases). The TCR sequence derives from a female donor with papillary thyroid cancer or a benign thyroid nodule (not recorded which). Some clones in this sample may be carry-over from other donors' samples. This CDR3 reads CAIKGETEAFF. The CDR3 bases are TGCGCCATTAAAGGGGAGACTGAAGCTTTCTTT.